Sequencing of this T cell receptor (beta chain) was carried out in a study of control samples from healthy donors and cancer patients. Repertoires were generated with immunoSEQ multiplex PCR, while TCRdb's copy carries only in-frame clones and drops some. The sample lists about 100,000 clones; roughly 87% were seen once. CDR1 and CDR2 from the germline V gene are SGHKS and YYEKEE (reference sequence). The CDR3 extends over 16 amino acids. J gave up 0 bases and V 4 bases, and 4 bases lay outside the gene matches. The source is a woman aged 45-65 years in good health. This rearrangement joins TRBV5-5 to TRBJ1-4; 9 bases are shared with TRBD1. Sequences were obtained from blood. The CDR3 DNA follows: TGTGCCAGCAGCATGGGACAGGGCGCAACTAATGAAAAACTGTTTTTT. It yields the protein CASSMGQGATNEKLFF.